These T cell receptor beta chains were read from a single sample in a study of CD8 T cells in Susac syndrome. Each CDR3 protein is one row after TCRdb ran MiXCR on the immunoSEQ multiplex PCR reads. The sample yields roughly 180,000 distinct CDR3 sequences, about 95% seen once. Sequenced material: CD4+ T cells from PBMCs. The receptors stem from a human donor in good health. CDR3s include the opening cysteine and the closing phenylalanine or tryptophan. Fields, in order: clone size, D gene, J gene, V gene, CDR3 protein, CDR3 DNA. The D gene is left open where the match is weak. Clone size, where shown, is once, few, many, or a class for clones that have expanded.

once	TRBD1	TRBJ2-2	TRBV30	CAWSRGIGTGELFF	TGTGCCTGGTCCAGGGGGATCGGAACCGGGGAGCTGTTTTTT
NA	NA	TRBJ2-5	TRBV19	CASSRYRVETQYF	TGTGCCAGTAGTCGCTACAGGGTAGAGACCCAGTACTTC
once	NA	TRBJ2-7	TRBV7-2	CASSLVSSNYEQYF	TGTGCCAGCAGCTTAGTTTCAAGCAACTACGAGCAGTACTTC
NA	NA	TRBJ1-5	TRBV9	CASSAGDISSQPQHF	TGTGCCAGCAGCGCAGGGGACATTTCAAGCCAGCCCCAGCATTTT
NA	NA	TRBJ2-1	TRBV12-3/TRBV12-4	CASRRNQNNEQFF	TGTGCCAGCAGACGTAACCAGAACAATGAGCAGTTCTTC
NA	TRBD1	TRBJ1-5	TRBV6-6	CASGGQSNQPQHF	TGTGCCAGCGGGGGACAGTCGAATCAGCCCCAGCATTTT
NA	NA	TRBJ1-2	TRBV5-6	CASSLLGARFGYTF	TGTGCCAGCAGCCTGCTTGGGGCGCGGTTTGGCTACACCTTC
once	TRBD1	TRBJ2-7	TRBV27	CASSLVRTGAGEQYF	TGTGCCAGCAGTTTGGTGAGGACAGGGGCAGGGGAGCAGTACTTC
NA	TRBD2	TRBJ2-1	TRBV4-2	CASSLNSGGSYNEQFF	TGTGCCAGCAGCTTGAATAGCGGGGGGTCCTACAATGAGCAGTTCTTC
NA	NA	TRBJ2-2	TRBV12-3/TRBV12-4	CASTESGITGELFF	TGTGCCAGCACCGAATCGGGGATCACCGGGGAGCTGTTTTTT
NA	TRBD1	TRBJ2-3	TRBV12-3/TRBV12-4	CASSSPTGVDTQYF	TGTGCCAGCAGTTCGCCGACAGGGGTGGATACGCAGTATTTT
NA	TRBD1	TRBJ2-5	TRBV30	CAWCPGRDRYQETQYF	TGTGCCTGGTGTCCCGGTAGGGACAGATACCAAGAGACCCAGTACTTC
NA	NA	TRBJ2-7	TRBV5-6	CASSLGRIYEQYF	TGTGCCAGCAGCTTGGGGAGGATCTACGAGCAGTACTTC
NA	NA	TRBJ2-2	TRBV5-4	CASSDQRTAHTGELFF	TGTGCCAGCAGCGATCAAAGGACAGCGCACACCGGGGAGCTGTTTTTT
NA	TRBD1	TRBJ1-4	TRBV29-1	CSVDRDRENEKLFF	TGCAGCGTTGACCGGGACAGGGAAAATGAAAAACTGTTTTTT
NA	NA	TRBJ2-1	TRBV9	CASSVSYGGEQFF	TGTGCCAGCAGCGTATCCTATGGTGGTGAGCAGTTCTTC
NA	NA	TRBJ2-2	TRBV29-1	CAGGANTGELFF	TGCGCCGGGGGCGCGAACACCGGGGAGCTGTTTTTT
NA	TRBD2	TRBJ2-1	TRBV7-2	CASSGWGTSGRVSYNEQFF	TGTGCCAGCAGCGGGTGGGGCACTAGCGGGAGGGTCTCCTACAATGAGCAGTTCTTC
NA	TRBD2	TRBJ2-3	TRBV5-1	CASSSASGRGNTQYF	TGCGCCAGCAGCTCTGCTAGCGGGAGGGGTAATACGCAGTATTTT
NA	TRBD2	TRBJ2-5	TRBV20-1	CSARDRLAGARETQYF	TGCAGTGCTAGAGATCGGCTAGCGGGAGCTCGAGAGACCCAGTACTTC
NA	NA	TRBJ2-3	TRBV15	CATSANRGSTDTQYF	TGTGCCACCAGCGCGAATAGGGGGAGCACAGATACGCAGTATTTT
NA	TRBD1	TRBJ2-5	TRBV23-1	CASRRDSQTQYF	TGCGCCAGCCGCCGGGACAGCCAGACCCAGTACTTC